The clone carrying this TCR beta chain has just one count. The CDR3 covers 15 residues. V trimming: 4 bases; J trimming: 1 base; junction bases outside the gene matches: 7. CDR1 and CDR2 from the germline V gene are SGHNT and YYREEE (reference sequence). In the original analysis: The authors estimated nucleated cell counts from reference gene primer amplification. Here immunoSEQ multiplex PCR was the method, and the copy in TCRdb shows in-frame clones only, minus some. V and J calls plus clone size are reproduced from that table; the DNA served to infer D and trimming. This sample carries 150,000 to 200,000 clones, 86% of them seen once, and the ten largest clones take approximately 4%. The data stem from a study of blood T cell repertoires in COVID-19. On the study more broadly: Collection of acute and convalescent COVID-19 samples took place in the United States, Italy and Spain. T cells, B-cell-depleted T cells, or PBMCs provided the cDNA or gDNA that served as material.

The chain is built from TRBV5-4 and TRBJ2-7; 8 bases agree with TRBD2. The sequence was obtained from a woman in her 70s with acute or convalescent COVID-19. The material sequenced was peripheral blood. CDR3 protein: CASSRAGGASYEQYF. The CDR3 DNA reads as TGTGCCAGCAGCCGGGCGGGGGGCGCATCCTACGAGCAGTACTTC.